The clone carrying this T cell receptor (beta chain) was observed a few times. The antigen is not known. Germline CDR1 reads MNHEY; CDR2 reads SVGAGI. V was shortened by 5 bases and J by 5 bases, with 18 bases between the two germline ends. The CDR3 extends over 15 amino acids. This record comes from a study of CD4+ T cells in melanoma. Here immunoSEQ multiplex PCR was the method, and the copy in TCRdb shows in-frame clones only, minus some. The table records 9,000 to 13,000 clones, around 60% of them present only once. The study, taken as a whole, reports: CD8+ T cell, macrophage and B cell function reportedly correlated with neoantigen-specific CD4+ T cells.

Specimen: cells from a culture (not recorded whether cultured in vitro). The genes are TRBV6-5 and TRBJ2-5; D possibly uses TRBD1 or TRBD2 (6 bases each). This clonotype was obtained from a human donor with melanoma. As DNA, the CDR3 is TGTGCCAGCAGTCCTGGTGTTGGGGGGCGGGAGACCCAGTACTTC. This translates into CASSPGVGGRETQYF.